This T cell receptor beta chain was retrieved from a study of CD8 T cells in Susac syndrome. Study observations and caveats: As the study acknowledged, the number of individuals in its TCR sequencing and HLA analysis was relatively small.

Note on this clonotype: Its antigen is not identified. One junction end does not reproduce the germline sequence, and a read error may be involved.

The study sequenced TCR beta in blood CD8+ and CD4+ T cells. TEMRA cells were FACS-enriched and CD8+ and CD4+ T cells negatively isolated. The germline CDR1 and CDR2 sequences are SGHTA and FQGNSA. The CDR3 is 15 amino acids. When the RNA was reverse transcribed, random hexamers were used with an input of about 0.45 to 1 ug. TCR beta CDR3 was amplified by immunoSEQ covering 54 Vbeta and 13 Jbeta. MiXCR, run by TCRdb on the immunoSEQ multiplex PCR reads, gives a single entry per CDR3 protein. The sample comprises about 200,000 distinct CDR3 sequences, over 90% of which are singletons, and roughly 0.094% rests with the top ten.

Input material: CD4+ T cells from PBMCs. The TCR comes from a human donor with multiple sclerosis. The chain joins TRBV7-2 to TRBJ2-3; D is perhaps TRBD2 (5 bases). The CDR3 reads CASSLRVVGTYTQYF. The CDR3 nucleotides are TGTGCCAGCAGCTTGAGGGTGGTAGGCACATATACGCAGTATTTT.